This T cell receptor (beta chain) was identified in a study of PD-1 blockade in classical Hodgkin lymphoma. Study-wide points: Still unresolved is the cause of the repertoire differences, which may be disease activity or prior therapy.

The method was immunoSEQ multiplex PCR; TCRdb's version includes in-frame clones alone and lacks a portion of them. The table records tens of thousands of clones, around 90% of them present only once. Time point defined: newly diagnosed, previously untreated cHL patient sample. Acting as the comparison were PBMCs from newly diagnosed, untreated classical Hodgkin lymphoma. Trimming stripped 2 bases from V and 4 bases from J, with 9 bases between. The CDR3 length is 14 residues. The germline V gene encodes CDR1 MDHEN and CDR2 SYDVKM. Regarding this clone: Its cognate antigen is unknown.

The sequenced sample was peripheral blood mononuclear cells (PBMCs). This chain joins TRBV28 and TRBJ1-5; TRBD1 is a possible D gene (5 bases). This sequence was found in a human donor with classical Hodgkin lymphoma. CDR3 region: CASSLIWGNQPQHF. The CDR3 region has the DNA TGTGCCAGCAGTTTAATTTGGGGGAATCAGCCCCAGCATTTT.